This T cell receptor beta chain was identified during a study of lymphopenia after photon versus proton radiotherapy. Assay used: immunoSEQ multiplex PCR; TCRdb lists only in-frame clones, some missing. The table includes about 65,000 clones, approximately 87% detected once. Whole-study results and caveats: Authors raise, but do not show, better survival with proton therapy. Under photons, naive T cells and diversity fell while effector/memory populations rose. A bigger post-nadir fall in TCR diversity correlated inversely with survival time in deceased patients. Post-nadir diversity loss with photons came from oligoclonal expansion, particularly CD8+ Temra cells.

Points on this clone: Its antigen is as yet unknown.

V lost 3 bases and J lost 3; bases outside the gene matches: 12. The CDR3 is 17 residues long. Germline lookup yields CDR1 MDHEN and CDR2 SYDVKM. The starting material was peripheral blood, obtained from a patient treated with proton-based radiotherapy. This TCR was recovered from a man older than 75 with esophageal cancer. The rearrangement links TRBV28 to TRBJ2-7, with 9 positions matching TRBD2. The CDR3 DNA sequence: TGTGCCAGCAGTTTCCGGACTAGCGTAACCTCTCTCTACGAGCAGTACTTC. Translated: CASSFRTSVTSLYEQYF.